The text below deals with one T cell receptor (beta chain). Additional DNA sequences in this sample encode the identical CDR3. These data are taken from a study of CD4+ T cells in melanoma. The V end was cut by 2 bases, the J end by 0 bases, with 7 bases between. CDR1 and CDR2 from the germline V gene are SNHLY and FYNNEI. This CDR3 region has 14 residues. Sequencing used immunoSEQ multiplex PCR; TCRdb keeps in-frame clones, though not all of them. The table lists about 50,000 clones, 89% of them singletons. Sequencing input: peripheral blood. This sequence was found in a human donor with melanoma. This chain connects TRBV2 to TRBJ2-5; unclear D gene. The CDR3 DNA follows: TGTGCCAGCAGTGAACGTCGGAACCAAGAGACCCAGTACTTC. Its translation: CASSERRNQETQYF. Variable domain in full (rest from reference TRBV2 and TRBJ2-5): EPEVTQTPSHQVTQMGQEVILRCVPISNHLYFYWYRQILGQKVEFLVSFYNNEISEKSEIFDDQFSVERPDGSNFTLKIRSTKLEDSAMYFCASSERRNQETQYFGPGTRLLVL.